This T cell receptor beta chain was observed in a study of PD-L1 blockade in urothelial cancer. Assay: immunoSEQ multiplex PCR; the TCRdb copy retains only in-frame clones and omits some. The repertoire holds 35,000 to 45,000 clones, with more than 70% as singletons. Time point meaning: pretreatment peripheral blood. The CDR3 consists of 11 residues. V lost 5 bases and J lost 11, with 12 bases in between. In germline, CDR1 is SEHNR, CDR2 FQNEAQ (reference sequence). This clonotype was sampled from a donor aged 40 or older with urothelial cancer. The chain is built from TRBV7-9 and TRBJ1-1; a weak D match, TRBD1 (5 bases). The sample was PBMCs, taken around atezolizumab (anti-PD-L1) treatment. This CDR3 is CASSTGRGAFF. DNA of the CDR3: TGTGCCAGCAGCACCGGGCGGGGGGCTTTCTTT.